This T cell receptor beta chain is drawn from a study of CD8+ T cells in alopecia areata. Study-wide background: Treatment comprised oral tofacitinib, 5 to 10 mg twice daily, in treated patients. Study-level points and caveats: Since there was just one nonresponder, nobody can yet say how baseline CD8+ expansion ties to response.

Germline CDR1 reads GTSNPN; CDR2 reads SVGIG (reference sequence). This CDR3 has 13 residues. Trimming pared 1 base from V and 4 bases from J, leaving 10 bases between. Extracted from the samples, RNA was reverse transcribed into cDNA to serve as the sequencing template. The method was immunoSEQ multiplex PCR; TCRdb's version includes in-frame clones alone and lacks a portion of them. The repertoire consists of 150,000 to 200,000 clones, with roughly 65% occurring once and the leading ten covering approximately 0.91%. Concerning this clone itself: Its antigen is as yet unknown.

Treatment: oral pan-JAK inhibitor, 5-10 mg twice daily. The source is a human donor with alopecia areata. This chain links TRBV30 with TRBJ1-1; possible D gene TRBD1, 5 bases. This material consisted of CD4+ T cells sorted from blood, taken at week 4, from a patient treated with tofacitinib. The CDR3 region is CAWSAQRGTEAFF. The DNA for the CDR3 is TGTGCCTGGAGTGCCCAGAGGGGCACTGAAGCTTTCTTT.